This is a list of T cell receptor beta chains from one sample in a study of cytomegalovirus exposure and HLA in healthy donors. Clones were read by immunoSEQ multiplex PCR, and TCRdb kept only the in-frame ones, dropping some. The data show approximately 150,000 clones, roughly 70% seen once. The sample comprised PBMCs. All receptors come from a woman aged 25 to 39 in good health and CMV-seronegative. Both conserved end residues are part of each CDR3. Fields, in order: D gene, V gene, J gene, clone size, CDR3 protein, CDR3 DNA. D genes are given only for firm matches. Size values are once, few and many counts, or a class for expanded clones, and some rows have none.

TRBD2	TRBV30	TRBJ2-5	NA	CAWASGVKETQYF	TGTGCCTGGGCTAGCGGGGTGAAAGAGACCCAGTACTTC
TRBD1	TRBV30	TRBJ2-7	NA	CAWSGDRSNYEQYF	TGTGCCTGGAGTGGGGACAGATCGAACTACGAGCAGTACTTC
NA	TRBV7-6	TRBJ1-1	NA	CASSLAPQGSNMNTEAFF	TGTGCCAGCAGCTTAGCGCCCCAGGGGAGTAACATGAACACTGAAGCTTTCTTT
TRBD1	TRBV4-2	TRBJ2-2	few	CASSHDMGQLNTGELFF	TGTGCCAGCAGCCACGACATGGGACAGCTAAACACCGGGGAGCTGTTTTTT
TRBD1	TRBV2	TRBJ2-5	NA	CAKDRGRETQYF	TGTGCCAAAGACAGGGGGCGGGAGACCCAGTACTTC
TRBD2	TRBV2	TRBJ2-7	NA	CASKGTSAYEQYF	TGTGCCAGCAAGGGGACTAGCGCATACGAGCAGTACTTC
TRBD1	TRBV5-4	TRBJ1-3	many	CASSLVPDRGSGNTIYF	TGTGCCAGCAGCTTGGTGCCTGACAGGGGATCTGGAAACACCATATATTTT
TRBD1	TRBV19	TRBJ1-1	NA	CASSVDRAEAFF	TGTGCCAGTAGCGTTGACAGGGCTGAAGCTTTCTTT
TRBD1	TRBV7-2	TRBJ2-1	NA	CASSAGQGRNEQFF	TGTGCCAGCAGCGCGGGACAGGGGCGCAATGAGCAGTTCTTC
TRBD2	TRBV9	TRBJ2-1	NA	CASSGGVGLAGVYEQFF	TGTGCCAGCAGCGGGGGGGTCGGGTTAGCGGGAGTTTATGAGCAGTTCTTC
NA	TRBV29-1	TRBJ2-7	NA	CSVARGTSSYEQYF	TGCAGCGTTGCTAGGGGGACGAGCTCCTACGAGCAGTACTTC
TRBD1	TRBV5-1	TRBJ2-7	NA	CASSQAPGQGAFEQYF	TGCGCCAGCAGCCAGGCACCGGGACAGGGGGCGTTTGAGCAGTACTTC
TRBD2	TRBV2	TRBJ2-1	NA	CASSGTSGAYNEQFF	TGTGCCAGCAGTGGGACTAGCGGGGCCTACAATGAGCAGTTCTTC
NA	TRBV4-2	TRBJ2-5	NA	CASSQERGETQYF	TGTGCCAGCAGCCAAGAGAGAGGTGAGACCCAGTACTTC
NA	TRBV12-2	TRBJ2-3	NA	CASRQMRTPKQRTDTQYF	TGTGCAAGTCGCCAAATGAGGACACCAAAACAGAGGACAGATACGCAGTATTTT
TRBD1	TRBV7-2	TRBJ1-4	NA	CASSSTGTGGEKLFF	TGTGCCAGCAGCTCCACCGGGACAGGGGGGGAAAAACTGTTTTTT
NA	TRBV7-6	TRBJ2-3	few	CASSRLADTQYF	TGTGCCAGCAGCCGACTAGCAGATACGCAGTATTTT
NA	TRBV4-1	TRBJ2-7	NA	CASSTRGEQYF	TGCGCCAGCAGCACCCGGGGCGAGCAGTACTTC
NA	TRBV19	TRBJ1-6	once	CASRSHPEGIYSPLHF	TGTGCCAGTAGATCCCACCCGGAGGGTATCTATTCACCCCTCCACTTT
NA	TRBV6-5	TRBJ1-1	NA	CASSRPGYGTEAFF	TGTGCCAGCAGTCGCCCAGGGTATGGAACTGAAGCTTTCTTT
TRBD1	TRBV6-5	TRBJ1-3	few	CASSQTGVGNTIYF	TGTGCCAGCAGTCAAACAGGGGTCGGAAACACCATATATTTT
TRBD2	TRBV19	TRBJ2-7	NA	CASRGNRLAGLDSYEQYF	TGTGCCAGTAGGGGGAACCGACTAGCGGGACTAGACTCCTACGAGCAGTACTTC
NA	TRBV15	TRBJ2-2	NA	CATSRGGGELFF	TGTGCCACCAGCAGGGGGGGCGGGGAGCTGTTTTTT
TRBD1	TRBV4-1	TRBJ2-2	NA	CATPEKSRDRANTGELFF	TGCGCCACCCCAGAAAAAAGCAGGGACAGGGCGAACACCGGGGAGCTGTTTTTT
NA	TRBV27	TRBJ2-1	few	CASSTMGHSEQFF	TGTGCCAGCAGCACGATGGGACACAGCGAGCAGTTCTTC
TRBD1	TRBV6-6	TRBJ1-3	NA	CASSFDRGDTIYF	TGTGCCAGCAGTTTCGACAGGGGGGACACCATATATTTT
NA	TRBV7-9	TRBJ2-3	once	CASTAGGLWDTQYF	TGTGCCAGCACAGCGGGTGGGTTGTGGGATACGCAGTATTTT
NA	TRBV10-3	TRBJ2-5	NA	CAISESGGGETQYF	TGTGCCATCAGTGAGTCCGGAGGGGGCGAGACCCAGTACTTC
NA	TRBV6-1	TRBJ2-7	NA	CASSEGTSYEQYF	TGTGCCAGCAGTGAAGGCACTTCCTACGAGCAGTACTTC
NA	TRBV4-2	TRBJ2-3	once	CASSQAIARGTDTQYF	TGTGCCAGCAGCCAAGCGATAGCGAGGGGCACAGATACGCAGTATTTT
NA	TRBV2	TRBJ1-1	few	CASRRELGTEAFF	TGTGCCAGCAGGCGGGAGTTAGGAACTGAAGCTTTCTTT
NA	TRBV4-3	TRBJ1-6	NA	CASSQGPGWISPLHF	TGCGCCAGCAGCCAAGGGCCCGGGTGGATTTCACCCCTCCACTTT
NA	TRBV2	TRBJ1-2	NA	CASSVTSPGYTF	TGTGCCAGCAGTGTGACATCCCCTGGCTACACCTTC
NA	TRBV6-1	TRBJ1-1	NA	CASSVEQNEAFF	TGTGCCAGCAGCGTTGAACAGAATGAAGCTTTCTTT
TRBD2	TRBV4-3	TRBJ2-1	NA	CASSLGRGDNEQFF	TGCGCCAGCAGCCTGGGGAGGGGCGACAATGAGCAGTTCTTC
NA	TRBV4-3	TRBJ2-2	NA	CASSHYPGTGELFF	TGCGCCAGCAGCCACTACCCGGGGACCGGGGAGCTGTTTTTT
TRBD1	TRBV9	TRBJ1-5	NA	CASSQGGQGVNQPQHF	TGTGCCAGCAGCCAAGGGGGACAGGGGGTTAATCAGCCCCAGCATTTT
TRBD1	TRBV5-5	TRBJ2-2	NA	CASSWQGALTGELFF	TGTGCCAGCAGCTGGCAGGGGGCTTTAACCGGGGAGCTGTTTTTT
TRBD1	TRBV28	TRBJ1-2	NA	CATQGVNYGYTF	TGTGCCACTCAGGGGGTCAACTATGGCTACACCTTC
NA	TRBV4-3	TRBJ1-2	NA	CASSRTSEAGYTF	TGCGCCAGCAGCCGGACATCCGAGGCGGGCTACACCTTC
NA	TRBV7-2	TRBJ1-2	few	CASSPRKAGESGYTF	TGTGCCAGCAGCCCCCGAAAGGCAGGGGAATCTGGCTACACCTTC
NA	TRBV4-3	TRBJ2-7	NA	CASSRGGSGAYEQYF	TGCGCCAGCAGCCGGGGTGGGAGCGGTGCCTACGAGCAGTACTTC